This entry lists 14 T cell receptor beta chains sequenced from one sample in a study of blood T cell repertoires in COVID-19 (dated by TCRdb to 2018 to 2021). Receptor libraries were prepared by the immunoSEQ multiplex PCR assay. TCRdb holds this immuneACCESS table with in-frame rearrangements only. Some clones are missing; in checked studies, unresolved V genes explain under half, and the rest has no known cause. The sample yields tens of thousands of clones; approximately 92% were counted once. The top ten clones comprise less than 7.5% of the sample. The sequencing input was peripheral blood. These receptors came from a man aged 50-59 years with active COVID-19.

The J gene is TRBJ1-2, the V gene TRBV29-1; D is possibly TRBD1 (5 bases). The CDR3 loop spans 16 amino acids. V lost 3 bases to trimming and J lost 4 bases, with 21 bases between them. Germline V CDR1 and CDR2: SQVTM, ANQGSEA. CDR3 region: CSVDSRGLTAGYGYTF. Written as DNA, the CDR3 is TGCAGCGTTGACTCCCGGGGCCTGACAGCGGGCTATGGCTACACCTTC.

This rearrangement joins TRBV7-9 to TRBJ2-7, with TRBD1 matching 8 bases. V lost 2 bases to trimming and J lost 0 bases; unmatched junction nucleotides: 6. The germline V gene encodes CDR1 SEHNR and CDR2 FQNEAQ (reference sequence). The CDR3 is 16 residues long. CDR3 DNA sequence: TGTGCCAGCAGCTTATGGTCCGGGACAGGCTCCTACGAGCAGTACTTC. It yields the protein CASSLWSGTGSYEQYF.

The V and J genes are TRBV11-2 and TRBJ2-7, with D perhaps TRBD1 (5 bases). V gave up 3 bases and J gave up 5 bases, with 17 bases separating them. Germline values: CDR1 SGHAT, CDR2 FQNNGV. The CDR3 has 15 amino acids. The CDR3 DNA follows: TGTGCCAGCAGCTTTTTCCAGGGCCTAATGGACGAGCAGTACTTC. This translates into CASSFFQGLMDEQYF.

The chain combines TRBV30 with TRBJ2-3; 8 bases fit TRBD1. With 4 bases clipped from V and 0 bases from J, the junction kept 6 bases outside the gene matches. Germline values: CDR1 GTSNPN, CDR2 SVGIG (reference sequence). The CDR3 length is 15 residues. CDR3 bases: TGTGCCTGGACAGGGGGCTATACCAGCACAGATACGCAGTATTTT. Amino acids: CAWTGGYTSTDTQYF. Complete variable domain (other parts from reference TRBV30 and TRBJ2-3): SQTIHQWPATLVQPVGSPLSLECTVEGTSNPNLYWYRQAAGRGLQLLFYSVGIGQISSEVPQNLSASRPQDRQFILSSKKLLLSDSGFYLCAWTGGYTSTDTQYFGPGTRLTVL.

The V and J genes are TRBV28 and TRBJ1-6; the D gene is possibly TRBD1 (6 bases). V lost 4 bases, J lost 9 bases, and 19 bases lay in between. In germline, CDR1 is MDHEN, CDR2 SYDVKM. There are 16 residues in the CDR3. This CDR3 reads CASSSGSGVQGSPLHF. The CDR3 DNA follows: TGTGCCAGCAGTTCGGGGAGCGGAGTACAGGGTTCACCCCTCCACTTT.

The rearrangement uses TRBV5-4 and TRBJ2-7, with 9 nucleotides matching TRBD1. The junction had 13 bases not matched to a gene; V was cut back by 5 bases and J by 1 base. Germline CDR1 reads SGHNT; CDR2 reads YYREEE (reference sequence). This CDR3 spans 17 amino acids. The CDR3 region is CASSLGSGQGRSYEQYF. DNA for the CDR3: TGTGCCAGCAGTCTGGGGTCGGGACAGGGACGGTCCTACGAGCAGTACTTC.

In DNA, the CDR3 is TGTGTCAGAAGCTCGGGCCGCGGGGGAACCTACAATGAGCAGTTCTTC. Its protein product is CVRSSGRGGTYNEQFF. The chain recombines TRBV7-5 with TRBJ2-1; TRBD2 is taken as the D call from the table, unchecked against the DNA. TRBV7-5 is termed a pseudogene. This CDR3 has 16 amino acids.

The chain couples TRBV27 to TRBJ2-1; a weak D match, TRBD1 (5 bases). CDR1 and CDR2 (germline): MNHEY, SMNVEV (reference sequence). The CDR3 has 16 residues. V was shortened by 4 bases and J by 0 bases, with 13 bases between the two germline ends. CDR3 region: CASSWAGISSYNEQFF. CDR3 in DNA: TGTGCCAGCAGTTGGGCAGGGATTAGCTCCTACAATGAGCAGTTCTTC.

The chain has TRBV6-5 and TRBJ1-3; 8 bases map to TRBD1. The length of the CDR3 is 15 residues. Germline CDR1 and CDR2: MNHEY and SVGAGI. The V gene end was trimmed by 0 bases and the J gene end by 4 bases; junction bases not matched to a gene: 2. In DNA form, the CDR3 reads TGTGCCAGCAGTTACTCGACAGGGGCCGGAAACACCATATATTTT. It specifies CASSYSTGAGNTIYF.

The chain joins TRBV5-1 to TRBJ1-6; no clear D gene. From germline, CDR1 is SGHRS and CDR2 YFSETQ. CDR3 length equals 16 residues. The V gene lost 0 bases and the J gene lost 10 bases, with 17 bases spanning the gap. The CDR3 spells CASSLEGPEVGSPLHF. The DNA of the CDR3 is TGCGCCAGCAGCTTGGAAGGCCCAGAGGTTGGCTCACCCCTCCACTTT.

This rearrangement joins TRBV24-1 to TRBJ1-4, with 10 bases matching TRBD1. Germline trimming cut 5 bases from V and 4 bases from J; bases unmatched to any gene: 3. The CDR3 length is 15 residues. Germline CDR1 is KGHDR and CDR2 is SFDVKD. CDR3 DNA sequence: TGTGCCACCAGTGCTGGGACAGGGGTTAATGAAAAACTGTTTTTT. Translated, it gives CATSAGTGVNEKLFF.

This rearrangement joins TRBV5-1 to TRBJ2-7; D is undetermined. Germline CDR1 is SGHRS and CDR2 is YFSETQ. The V end was cut by 4 bases, the J end by 1 base, with 12 bases between. This CDR3 has 14 residues. The CDR3 here is CASSRPEKSYEQYF. DNA for the CDR3: TGCGCCAGCAGCAGGCCGGAGAAATCCTACGAGCAGTACTTC.

J is TRBJ1-1 and V is TRBV2; a weak D match, TRBD1 (5 bases). In germline, CDR1 is SNHLY, CDR2 FYNNEI. V was trimmed by 5 bases and J by 7 bases, leaving 14 bases between them. The CDR3 is made up of 13 amino acids. The CDR3 region has the DNA TGTGCCAGCAGTCTGACACGACAGTTTGAAGCTTTCTTT. Protein sequence: CASSLTRQFEAFF.

The chain couples TRBV6-5 to TRBJ1-6; maybe TRBD1 (6 bases). V lost 8 bases and J lost 7, with 15 bases in between. CDR1 is MNHEY and CDR2 is SVGAGI in the germline V gene. The CDR3 length is 14 residues. The DNA for the CDR3 is TGTGCCAGCGGGGGCCGCGCAGCCAATTCACCCCTCCACTTT. Its protein is CASGGRAANSPLHF.